This T cell receptor beta chain appears in the sequencing data of a study of blood T cell repertoires in COVID-19. About the study: The United States, Italy and Spain were the sources of the acute and convalescent COVID-19 samples. PBMCs, B-cell-depleted T cells, or T cells provided the cDNA or gDNA that made up the material.

The germline V gene has CDR1 MNHEY and CDR2 SMNVEV (reference sequence). The CDR3 contains 14 residues. The trim removed 4 bases at V and 6 bases at J, leaving 6 bases unmatched. This clone has a handful of counts. Original analysis: Estimates of nucleated cell counts were drawn from the amplification of reference gene primers. Sequencing used immunoSEQ multiplex PCR; TCRdb keeps in-frame clones, though not all of them. That table furnishes V, J and clone size, whereas the DNA furnished D and trimming. Of 30,000 to 50,000 clones in the sample, more than 80% were seen once. The chain is built from TRBV27 and TRBJ1-5; 7 bases are shared with TRBD1. The source is a man aged 55 to 70 with acute or convalescent COVID-19. Specimen: peripheral blood. The CDR3 nucleotides read TGTGCCAGCAGTTATAGGGGGCGCGGTCAGCCCCAGCATTTT. Translation: CASSYRGRGQPQHF.